This is a list of T cell receptor beta chains from one sample in a study of type 1 and type 2 diabetes patients. TCRdb reanalysed the multiplex PCR reads using MiXCR and keeps one entry per CDR3 protein. The sample has 250,000 to 300,000 distinct CDR3 sequences; 47% are singletons. The sample taken for sequencing was peripheral blood mononuclear cells (PBMCs). The origin of the receptors is a man younger than 30 with type 2 diabetes. The CDR3 runs from the conserved cysteine through the conserved F or W. A D gene is named only where the DNA matches it firmly. The size entry is marked missing in some rows and otherwise reads once, few, many or a size class.

TRBV10-3	.	13	.	TRBJ2-1	CATALPPTHEQFF	TGTGCCACCGCTTTGCCTCCGACCCATGAGCAGTTCTTC
TRBV28	.	13	.	TRBJ1-2	CASYDQGFYGYTF	TGTGCCAGTTACGACCAGGGATTCTATGGCTACACCTTC
TRBV19	.	15	many	TRBJ2-5	CASSPRDVLQETQYF	TGTGCCAGTAGCCCCCGGGACGTATTACAAGAGACCCAGTACTTC
TRBV30	.	14	few	TRBJ1-6	CAWPRRSYNSPLHF	TGTGCCTGGCCCCGGCGTTCTTATAATTCACCCCTCCACTTT
TRBV7-6	.	12	.	TRBJ2-7	CASSQGQKQQYF	TGTGCCAGCAGTCAAGGGCAGAAACAGCAGTACTTC
TRBV19	TRBD2	13	.	TRBJ2-1	CASLAGGPGEQFF	TGTGCCAGCCTAGCGGGAGGGCCTGGTGAGCAGTTCTTC
TRBV20-1	.	13	few	TRBJ2-7	CSARWDAAYEQYF	TGCAGTGCTCGGTGGGACGCCGCCTACGAGCAGTACTTC
TRBV5-1	TRBD1	14	.	TRBJ2-7	CASSLTGTVYEQYF	TGCGCCAGCAGCCTTACCGGGACAGTCTACGAGCAGTACTTC
TRBV4-2	.	14	.	TRBJ1-1	CASSRGGGETEAFF	TGTGCCAGCAGCCGAGGCGGGGGCGAAACTGAAGCTTTCTTT
TRBV2	TRBD1	15	.	TRBJ1-2	CASRGGQAKSYGYTF	TGTGCCAGCAGGGGTGGACAGGCGAAGAGCTATGGCTACACCTTC
TRBV2	.	10	.	TRBJ2-3	CASRQSTQYF	TGTGCCAGCAGACAGAGTACGCAGTATTTT
TRBV28	.	11	.	TRBJ1-2	CASSRGYGYTF	TGTGCCAGCTCACGGGGTTATGGCTACACCTTC
TRBV7-3	TRBD1	15	.	TRBJ2-1	CASSLSRGLRYEQFF	TGTGCCAGCAGCTTATCCAGGGGGCTGCGCTACGAGCAGTTCTTC
TRBV10-1	.	13	.	TRBJ2-1	CAISDYRGHEQLF	TGTGCCATCAGTGATTATAGAGGCCATGAGCAGCTCTTC
TRBV20-1	.	11	.	TRBJ1-4	CSATDNEKLFF	TGCAGTGCTACGGATAATGAAAAACTGTTTTTT
TRBV15	.	17	.	TRBJ2-3	CATSRDPGAAMGDTQYF	TGTGCCACCAGCAGAGACCCGGGGGCAGCGATGGGAGATACGCAGTATTTT
TRBV20-1	TRBD1	14	.	TRBJ1-2	CSAGGTGLPYGYTF	TGCAGTGCTGGGGGGACAGGCCTCCCCTATGGCTACACCTTC
TRBV20-1	.	15	.	TRBJ2-4	CSARSAALAKNIQYF	TGCAGTGCTAGATCAGCGGCTTTAGCCAAAAACATTCAGTACTTC
TRBV20-1	.	16	.	TRBJ1-6	CSANPDPRSYNSPLHF	TGCAGTGCGAACCCGGACCCTCGCTCCTATAATTCACCCCTCCACTTT
TRBV2	.	11	.	TRBJ1-2	CASREKLGYTF	TGTGCCAGCAGGGAGAAGTTGGGCTACACCTTC
TRBV5-1	TRBD1	15	once	TRBJ2-3	CASSLSTGFADTQYF	TGCGCCAGCAGCTTGTCGACAGGGTTTGCAGATACGCAGTATTTT
TRBV19	TRBD1	15	.	TRBJ1-2	CASSLRQGGNYGYTF	TGTGCCAGTAGCCTTCGACAGGGAGGTAACTATGGCTACACCTTC
TRBV7-2	.	14	.	TRBJ2-1	CASSLVSLDNEQFF	TGTGCCAGCAGCTTAGTATCTCTAGACAATGAGCAGTTCTTC
TRBV27	.	15	.	TRBJ2-7	CASSSTPRSAYEQYF	TGTGCCAGCAGTTCCACCCCGCGAAGTGCCTACGAGCAGTACTTC
TRBV29-1	.	15	.	TRBJ2-2	CSVVLDGRNTGELFF	TGCAGCGTTGTCCTTGACGGGAGGAACACCGGGGAGCTGTTTTTT
TRBV20-1	.	11	.	TRBJ1-2	CSAGDITGYTF	TGCAGTGCGGGGGACATTACTGGCTACACCTTC
TRBV30	TRBD1	13	once	TRBJ1-1	CAWRAQGITEAFF	TGTGCCTGGAGAGCACAGGGGATCACTGAAGCTTTCTTT
TRBV24-1	.	12	few	TRBJ1-1	CATSDDGTEAFF	TGTGCCACCAGTGACGATGGCACTGAAGCTTTCTTT
TRBV30	TRBD2	15	.	TRBJ2-7	CAWRGLARGHYEQYF	TGTGCCTGGAGGGGACTAGCGAGAGGACACTACGAGCAGTACTTC
TRBV6-1	.	16	.	TRBJ1-4	CASSEVGGADNEKLFF	TGTGCCAGCAGTGAAGTCGGAGGGGCGGATAATGAAAAACTGTTTTTT
TRBV2	.	13	.	TRBJ1-3	CASSGLPGNTIYF	TGTGCCAGCAGTGGCCTCCCGGGTAACACCATATATTTT
TRBV18	.	12	many	TRBJ2-7	CASSPMGYEQYF	TGTGCCAGCTCCCCCATGGGCTACGAGCAGTACTTC
TRBV27	.	12	.	TRBJ1-5	CASSSGLGPQHF	TGTGCCAGCAGTTCCGGGCTTGGGCCCCAGCATTTT
TRBV15	TRBD1	15	many	TRBJ1-2	CATRETGGEMRSYTF	TGTGCCACCAGGGAAACAGGGGGCGAGATGCGAAGCTACACCTTC
TRBV7-3	.	13	.	TRBJ2-2	CASSFDFSGELFF	TGTGCCAGCAGCTTTGACTTCTCTGGGGAGCTGTTTTTT
TRBV27	TRBD2	14	.	TRBJ2-7	CASRLSSGSYEQYF	TGTGCCAGCAGACTAAGTAGCGGGAGCTACGAGCAGTACTTC
TRBV2	TRBD2	15	.	TRBJ2-1	CASSERSGRANEQFF	TGTGCCAGCAGTGAAAGGAGCGGGAGGGCAAATGAGCAGTTCTTC
TRBV7-9	.	14	.	TRBJ1-1	CASSNSQGNTEAFF	TGTGCCAGCAGTAACTCACAGGGGAACACTGAAGCTTTCTTT